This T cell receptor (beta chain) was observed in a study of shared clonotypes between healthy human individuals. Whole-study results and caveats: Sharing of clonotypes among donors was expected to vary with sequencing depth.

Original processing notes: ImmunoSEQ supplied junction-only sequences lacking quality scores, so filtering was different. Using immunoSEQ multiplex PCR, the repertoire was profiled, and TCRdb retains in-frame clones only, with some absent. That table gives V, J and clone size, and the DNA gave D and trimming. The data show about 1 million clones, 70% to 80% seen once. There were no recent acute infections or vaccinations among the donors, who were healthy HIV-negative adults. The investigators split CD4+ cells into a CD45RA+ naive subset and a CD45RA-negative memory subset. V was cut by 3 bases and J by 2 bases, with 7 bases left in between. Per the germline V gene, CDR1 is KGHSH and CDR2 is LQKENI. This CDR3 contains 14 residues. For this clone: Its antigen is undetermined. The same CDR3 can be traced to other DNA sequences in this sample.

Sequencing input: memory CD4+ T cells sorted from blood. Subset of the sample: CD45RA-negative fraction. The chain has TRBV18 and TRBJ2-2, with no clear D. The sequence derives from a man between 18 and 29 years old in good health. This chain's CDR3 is CASSPPLNTGELFF. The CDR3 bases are TGTGCCAGCTCACCCCCCTTAAACACCGGGGAGCTGTTTTTT.